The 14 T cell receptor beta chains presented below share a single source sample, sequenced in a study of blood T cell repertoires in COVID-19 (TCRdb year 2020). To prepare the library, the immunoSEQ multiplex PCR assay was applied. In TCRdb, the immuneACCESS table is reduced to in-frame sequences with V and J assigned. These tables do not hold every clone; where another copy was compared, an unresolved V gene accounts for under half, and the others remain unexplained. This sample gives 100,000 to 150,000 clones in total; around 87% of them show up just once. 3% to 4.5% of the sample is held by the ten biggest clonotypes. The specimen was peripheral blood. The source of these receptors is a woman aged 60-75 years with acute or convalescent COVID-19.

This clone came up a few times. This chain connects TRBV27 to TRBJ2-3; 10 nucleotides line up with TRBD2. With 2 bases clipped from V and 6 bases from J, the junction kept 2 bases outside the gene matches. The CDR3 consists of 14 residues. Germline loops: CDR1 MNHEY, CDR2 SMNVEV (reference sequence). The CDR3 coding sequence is TGTGCCAGCAGTTTACTAGCGGGAGTGGATACGCAGTATTTT. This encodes CASSLLAGVDTQYF.

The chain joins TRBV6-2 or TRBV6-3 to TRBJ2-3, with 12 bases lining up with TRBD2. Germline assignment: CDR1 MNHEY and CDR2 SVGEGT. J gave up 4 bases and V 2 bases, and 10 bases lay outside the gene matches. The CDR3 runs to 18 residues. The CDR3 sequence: CASSYPSQLAGGADTQYF. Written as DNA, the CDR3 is TGTGCCAGCAGTTACCCCAGTCAACTAGCGGGAGGTGCAGATACGCAGTATTTT.

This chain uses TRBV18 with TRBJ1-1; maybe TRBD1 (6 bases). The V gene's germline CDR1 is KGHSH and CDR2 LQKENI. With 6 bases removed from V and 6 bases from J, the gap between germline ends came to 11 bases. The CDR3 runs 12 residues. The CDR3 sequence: CASSTGMSEAFF. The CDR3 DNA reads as TGTGCCAGCTCCACAGGGATGTCTGAAGCTTTCTTT. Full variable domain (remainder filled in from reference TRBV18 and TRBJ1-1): NAGVMQNPRHLVRRRGQEARLRCSPMKGHSHVYWYRQLPEEGLKFMVYLQKENIIDESGMPKERFSAEFPKEGPSILRIQQVVRGDSAAYFCASSTGMSEAFFGQGTRLTVV.

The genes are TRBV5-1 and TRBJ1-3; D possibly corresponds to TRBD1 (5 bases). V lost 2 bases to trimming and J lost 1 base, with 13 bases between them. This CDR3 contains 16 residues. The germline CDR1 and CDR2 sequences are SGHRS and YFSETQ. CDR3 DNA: TGCGCCAGCAGCTTCGTTCCAGGGATTTCTGGAAACACCATATATTTT. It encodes CASSFVPGISGNTIYF.

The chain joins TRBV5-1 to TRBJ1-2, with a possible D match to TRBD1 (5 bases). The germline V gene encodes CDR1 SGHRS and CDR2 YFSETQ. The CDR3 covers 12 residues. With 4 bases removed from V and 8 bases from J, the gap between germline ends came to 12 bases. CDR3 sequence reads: CASSTEPGGYTF. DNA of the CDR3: TGCGCCAGCAGCACCGAACCAGGGGGCTACACCTTC.

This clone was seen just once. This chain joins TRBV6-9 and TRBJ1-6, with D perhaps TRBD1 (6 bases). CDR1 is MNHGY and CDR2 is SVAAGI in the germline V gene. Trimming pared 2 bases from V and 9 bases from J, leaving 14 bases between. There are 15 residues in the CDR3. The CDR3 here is CASSYPRVGGSPLHF. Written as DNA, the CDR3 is TGTGCCAGCAGTTATCCCCGGGTAGGGGGTTCACCCCTCCACTTT.

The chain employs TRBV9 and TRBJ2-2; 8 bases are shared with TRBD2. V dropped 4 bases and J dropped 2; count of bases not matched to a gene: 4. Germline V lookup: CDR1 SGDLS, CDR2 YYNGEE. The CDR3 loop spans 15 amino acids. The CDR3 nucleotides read TGTGCCAGCAGCTACTTAGCGGGAAACACCGGGGAGCTGTTTTTT. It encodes CASSYLAGNTGELFF.

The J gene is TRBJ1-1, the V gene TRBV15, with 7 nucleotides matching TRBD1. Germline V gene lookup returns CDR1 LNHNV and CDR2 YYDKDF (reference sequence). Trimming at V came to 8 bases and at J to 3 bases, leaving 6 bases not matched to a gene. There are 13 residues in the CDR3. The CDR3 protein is CATRDSGHTEAFF. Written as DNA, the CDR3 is TGTGCCACCCGGGACAGCGGGCACACTGAAGCTTTCTTT. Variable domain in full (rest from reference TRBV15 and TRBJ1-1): DAMVIQNPRYQVTQFGKPVTLSCSQTLNHNVMYWYQQKSSQAPKLLFHYYDKDFNNEADTPDNFQSRRPNTSFCFLDIRSPGLGDTAMYLCATRDSGHTEAFFGQGTRLTVV.

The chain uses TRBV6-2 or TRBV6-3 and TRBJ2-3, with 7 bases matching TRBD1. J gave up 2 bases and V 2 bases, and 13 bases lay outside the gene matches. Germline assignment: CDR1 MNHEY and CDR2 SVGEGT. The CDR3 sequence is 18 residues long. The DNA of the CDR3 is TGTGCCAGCAGTTACGACGTAGGGACAGTCCTTTACACAGATACGCAGTATTTT. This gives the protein CASSYDVGTVLYTDTQYF.

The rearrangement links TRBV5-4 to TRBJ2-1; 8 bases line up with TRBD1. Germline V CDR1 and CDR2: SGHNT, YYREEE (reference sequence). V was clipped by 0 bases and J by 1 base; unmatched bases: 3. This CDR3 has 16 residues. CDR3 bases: TGTGCCAGCAGCTTGGGTGGGACAGGATCCTACAATGAGCAGTTCTTC. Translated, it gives CASSLGGTGSYNEQFF.

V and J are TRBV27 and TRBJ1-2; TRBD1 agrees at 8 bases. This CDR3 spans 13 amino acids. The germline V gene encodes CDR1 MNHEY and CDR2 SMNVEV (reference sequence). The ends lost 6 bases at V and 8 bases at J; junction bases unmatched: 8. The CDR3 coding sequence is TGTGCCAGCAGGGGACAGGCGGGGACGGGCTACACCTTC. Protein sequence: CASRGQAGTGYTF.

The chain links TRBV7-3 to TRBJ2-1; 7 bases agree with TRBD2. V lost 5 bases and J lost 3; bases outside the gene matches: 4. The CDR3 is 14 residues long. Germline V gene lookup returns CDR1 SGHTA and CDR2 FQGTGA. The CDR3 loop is CASSPSGIYNEQFF. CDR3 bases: TGTGCCAGCAGCCCTAGCGGAATCTACAATGAGCAGTTCTTC.

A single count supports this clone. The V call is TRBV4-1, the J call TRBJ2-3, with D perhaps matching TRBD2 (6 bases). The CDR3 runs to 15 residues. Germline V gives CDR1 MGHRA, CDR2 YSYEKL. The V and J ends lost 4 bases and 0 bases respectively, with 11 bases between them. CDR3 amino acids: CASSRLGISTDTQYF. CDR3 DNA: TGCGCCAGCAGCCGACTAGGGATTAGCACAGATACGCAGTATTTT.

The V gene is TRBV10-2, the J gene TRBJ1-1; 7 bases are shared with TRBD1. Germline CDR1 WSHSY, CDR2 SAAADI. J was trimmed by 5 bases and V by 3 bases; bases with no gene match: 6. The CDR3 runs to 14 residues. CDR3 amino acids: CASSETGVRTEAFF. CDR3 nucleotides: TGCGCCAGCAGTGAAACAGGGGTGAGGACTGAAGCTTTCTTT.